The subject of this entry is one T cell receptor (beta chain). This sample stems from a study of beta chain features in type 1 diabetes. Sorted cells reached over 98% purity in every population. The CDR3 is 13 amino acids. CDR1 SEHNR and CDR2 FQNEAQ come from the germline V gene (reference sequence). V was cut by 6 bases and J by 1 base, with 9 bases left in between. The study reverse transcribed the entire isolated RNA, so it sequenced expressed TCRB transcripts. About 3.6 million reads per sample on average were obtained from naive, central memory and regulatory T cell samples. The data were produced by immunoSEQ multiplex PCR, yet TCRdb's version contains in-frame clones alone and is incomplete. The table has 900,000 or so clones, roughly 17% seen once; the top ten hold 0.02% to 0.025%.

V and J are TRBV7-9 and TRBJ1-1, with D unclear. Sequencing input: naive CD4+ T cells from blood. The clonotype comes from a woman aged 18-30 years in good health. The CDR3 DNA reads as TGTGCCAGCAGACTAACGCCGAACACTGAAGCTTTCTTT. Residues: CASRLTPNTEAFF.